The next 20 T cell receptor beta chains were all read from a single sample in a study of T cell responses to AZD1222 COVID-19 vaccine. Using immunoSEQ multiplex PCR, the repertoire was profiled, and TCRdb retains in-frame clones only, with some absent. This table holds approximately 100,000 clones, around 84% found once. This specimen consisted of peripheral blood, obtained on day 0 of AZD1222 vaccination. These receptors were taken from an adult in good health.

The CDR3 reads CASSITATNEKLFF. CDR3 DNA: TGTGCCAGTAGTATAACAGCAACTAATGAAAAACTGTTTTTT. This chain connects TRBV19 to TRBJ1-4; D unclear. The V end lost 2 bases, the J end lost 0 bases, and 4 bases lay between the germline ends. CDR1 and CDR2 (germline): LNHDA, SQIVND (reference sequence). The CDR3 extends over 14 amino acids.

With respect to this clone: At the DNA level, this CDR3 is encoded by other sequences in the same sample as well. The CDR3 spells CASSQANYGYTF. The CDR3, as DNA: TGCGCCAGCAGCCAAGCTAACTATGGCTACACCTTC. The chain couples TRBV4-1 to TRBJ1-2; D is unclear. The germline CDR1 and CDR2 sequences are MGHRA and YSYEKL. Trimming shortened V by 1 base and J by 0 bases, and 0 bases separated the two germline ends. The CDR3 has 12 residues.

V is TRBV15 and J is TRBJ2-5; maybe TRBD2 (5 bases). The V gene's germline CDR1 is LNHNV and CDR2 YYDKDF (reference sequence). The CDR3 extends over 15 amino acids. The germline V and J ends were trimmed by 1 base and 0 bases, with 9 bases remaining between them. CDR3 nucleotides: TGTGCCACCAGCAGAGGGATCGGGGACCAAGAGACCCAGTACTTC. This encodes CATSRGIGDQETQYF.

This chain connects TRBV28 to TRBJ2-5, with D possibly being TRBD1 (6 bases). Germline assignment: CDR1 MDHEN and CDR2 SYDVKM. V was clipped by 5 bases and J by 5 bases, with 18 bases between them. The CDR3 loop spans 15 amino acids. CDR3 loop: CASSGATGMEETQYF. CDR3 nucleotide sequence: TGTGCCAGCAGTGGAGCGACAGGTATGGAGGAGACCCAGTACTTC. The full variable domain, completed using reference TRBV28 and TRBJ2-5, is DVKVTQSSRYLVKRTGEKVFLECVQDMDHENMFWYRQDPGLGLRLIYFSYDVKMKEKGDIPEGYSVSREKKERFSLILESASTNQTSMYLCASSGATGMEETQYFGPGTRLLVL.

The CDR3 DNA follows: TGTGCCAGCAGCGTAGGGACTAGCGGACAAGAGACCCAGTACTTC. Translation: CASSVGTSGQETQYF. V and J are TRBV9 and TRBJ2-5; TRBD2 matches 10 bases. The CDR3 has 15 residues. The V segment lost 0 bases and the J segment 2 bases; nucleotides outside the gene matches: 1. Germline loops: CDR1 SGDLS, CDR2 YYNGEE.

The chain uses TRBV2 and TRBJ2-3; perhaps D is TRBD1 or TRBD2 (6 bases each). Germline lookup yields CDR1 SNHLY and CDR2 FYNNEI. The CDR3 extends over 14 amino acids. The chain's CDR3 is CVGGRGGFTDTQYF. DNA of the CDR3: TGTGTGGGGGGCAGGGGAGGTTTCACAGATACGCAGTATTTT.

This clone was counted a single time. CDR3 residues: CASSQFTGNTEAFF. CDR3 coding DNA: TGCGCCAGCAGCCAATTTACAGGGAACACTGAAGCTTTCTTT. The chain is built from TRBV4-3 and TRBJ1-1; D might be TRBD1 (5 bases). This CDR3 is 14 amino acids long. The germline V gene has CDR1 LGHNA and CDR2 YSLEER. V was pared by 2 bases and J by 1 base, with 8 bases between.

This CDR3 reads CASSRPGTGGISEAFF. The CDR3 nucleotides read TGTGCCAGTAGTAGGCCAGGGACAGGGGGCATCTCTGAAGCTTTCTTT. V gene TRBV19 combines with J gene TRBJ1-1; 12 bases align to TRBD1. With 4 bases clipped from V and 6 bases from J, the junction kept 9 bases outside the gene matches. Germline V gene sequence: CDR1 LNHDA, CDR2 SQIVND (reference sequence). The CDR3 runs 16 residues.

This clone was picked up one time. The J gene is TRBJ1-1, the V gene TRBV6-5, with 7 bases fitting TRBD1. The CDR3 extends over 14 amino acids. V lost 4 bases, J lost 3 bases, and 5 bases stayed unmatched. Germline lookup yields CDR1 MNHEY and CDR2 SVGAGI. In nucleotides, the CDR3 is TGTGCCAGCAGTTGGACAGGACCAGACACTGAAGCTTTCTTT. Amino acid sequence: CASSWTGPDTEAFF.

By sample fraction, this clone is medium-sized (0.01 to 0.1%). The chain uses TRBV7-2 and TRBJ1-6; D is unclear. The CDR3 has 12 residues. V lost 1 base and J 8 bases, leaving 3 bases between the germline ends. In germline, CDR1 is SGHTA, CDR2 FQGNSA. DNA of the CDR3: TGTGCCAGCAGCTTAGGTCATTCACCCCTCCACTTT. Translating gives CASSLGHSPLHF.

This chain uses TRBV7-9 with TRBJ1-1, with D maybe TRBD1 (5 bases). The germline V gene encodes CDR1 SEHNR and CDR2 FQNEAQ (reference sequence). V lost 5 bases and J lost 3, with 10 bases in between. The CDR3 is 13 amino acids. The CDR3 DNA follows: TGTGCCAGCAGCCCCCAGGGATACACTGAAGCTTTCTTT. The encoded protein is CASSPQGYTEAFF.

This clone appeared a few times. This chain connects TRBV7-2 to TRBJ1-2; 11 bases map to TRBD1. The CDR3 runs to 16 residues. The germline V gene has CDR1 SGHTA and CDR2 FQGNSA. The J segment lost 4 bases and the V segment lost 1 base, leaving 5 bases of the junction unmatched. The CDR3, as DNA: TGTGCCAGCAGCTTAGGGACAGGGGGCGTTGGCTATGGCTACACCTTC. Translation gives CASSLGTGGVGYGYTF. Full variable domain (remainder filled in from reference TRBV7-2 and TRBJ1-2): GAGVSQSPSNKVTEKGKDVELRCDPISGHTALYWYRQSLGQGLEFLIYFQGNSAPDKSGLPSDRFSAERTGGSVSTLTIQRTQQEDSAVYLCASSLGTGGVGYGYTFGSGTRLTVV.

V and J are TRBV7-9 and TRBJ2-7; 7 bases fit TRBD2. There are 15 residues in the CDR3. Germline-derived CDR1 and CDR2 are SEHNR and FQNEAQ (reference sequence). Trimming took 5 bases from V and 12 from J; bases not matched to a gene: 19. CDR3 loop: CASSPPGGRVATLYF. The CDR3 DNA is TGTGCCAGCAGCCCACCGGGGGGTCGGGTGGCTACCCTGTACTTC.

The V gene is TRBV28, the J gene TRBJ1-5; D gene unclear. The CDR3 runs to 12 residues. V lost 1 base and J lost 11, with 9 bases in between. CDR1 is MDHEN, CDR2 SYDVKM, per germline. The CDR3 DNA sequence: TGTGCCAGCAGTTTATTGGCTAAGGCCCAGCATTTT. This sequence encodes CASSLLAKAQHF.

The rearrangement joins TRBV28 to TRBJ1-1, with D uncertain. In germline, CDR1 is MDHEN, CDR2 SYDVKM. The CDR3 covers 13 residues. V lost 4 bases, J lost 1 base, and 7 bases lay in between. CDR3 residues: CASSYGENTEAFF. As DNA, the CDR3 is TGTGCCAGCAGTTACGGAGAGAACACTGAAGCTTTCTTT.

This clone came up a few times. The rearrangement links TRBV7-3 to TRBJ2-5; maybe TRBD1 (5 bases). Trimming left V 3 bases short and J 4 bases short, with 9 bases between. Germline lookup yields CDR1 SGHTA and CDR2 FQGTGA. The CDR3 contains 13 residues. The CDR3 here is CASSLGLRETQYF. The CDR3 DNA reads as TGTGCCAGCAGCTTGGGGCTCCGAGAGACCCAGTACTTC.

The rearrangement joins TRBV5-1 to TRBJ1-3; D is unclear. Trimming removed 0 bases at V and 3 bases at J, with 7 bases between. This CDR3 has 14 residues. CDR1 is SGHRS, CDR2 YFSETQ, per germline. The CDR3 protein is CASSLGGVGNTIYF. CDR3 nucleotide sequence: TGCGCCAGCAGCTTGGGGGGAGTTGGAAACACCATATATTTT.

The chain carries TRBV6-5 and TRBJ1-5; weak D call: TRBD1 (5 bases). The germline V and J ends were trimmed by 0 bases and 7 bases, with 13 bases remaining between them. CDR1 is MNHEY and CDR2 is SVGAGI in the germline V gene. This CDR3 is built from 15 residues. CDR3 DNA sequence: TGTGCCAGCAGTTACTCGAAGCAGGGAAAACAGCCCCAGCATTTT. Translating gives CASSYSKQGKQPQHF.

The chain carries TRBV9 and TRBJ1-2; TRBD1 matches at 9 bases. V lost 0 bases to trimming and J lost 5 bases; unmatched junction nucleotides: 11. The germline V gene has CDR1 SGDLS and CDR2 YYNGEE. The CDR3 is 17 residues long. The CDR3 protein is CASSVAPGPGTGYGYTF. The CDR3 bases are TGTGCCAGCAGCGTAGCCCCAGGCCCCGGGACAGGGTATGGCTACACCTTC.

The V and J genes are TRBV28 and TRBJ1-2; TRBD1 matches 7 bases. J was trimmed by 0 bases and V by 6 bases; bases with no gene match: 13. This CDR3 spans 17 amino acids. Germline-derived CDR1 and CDR2 are MDHEN and SYDVKM. CDR3 coding DNA: TGTGCCAGCAGATCCCTTCCCGGGACAGCAGCTAACTATGGCTACACCTTC. Translated: CASRSLPGTAANYGYTF.